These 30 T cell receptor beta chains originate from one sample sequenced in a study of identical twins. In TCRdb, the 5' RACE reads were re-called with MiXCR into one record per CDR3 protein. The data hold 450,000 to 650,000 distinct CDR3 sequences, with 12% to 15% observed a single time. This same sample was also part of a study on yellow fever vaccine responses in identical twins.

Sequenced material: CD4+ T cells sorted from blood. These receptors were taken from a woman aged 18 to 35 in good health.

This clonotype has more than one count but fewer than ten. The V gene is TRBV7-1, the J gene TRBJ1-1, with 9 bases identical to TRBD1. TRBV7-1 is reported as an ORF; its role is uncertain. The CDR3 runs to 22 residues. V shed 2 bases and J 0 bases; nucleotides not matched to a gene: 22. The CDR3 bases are TGTGCCAGCAGCTCAAGAAAAAAACTATCCGGGACAGGGAGGTCAATGAACACTGAAGCTTTCTTT. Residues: CASSSRKKLSGTGRSMNTEAFF.

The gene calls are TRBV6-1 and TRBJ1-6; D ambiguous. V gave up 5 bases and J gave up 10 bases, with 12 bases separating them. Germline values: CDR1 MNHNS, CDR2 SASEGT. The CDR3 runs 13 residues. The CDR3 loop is CASSTVEGSPLHF. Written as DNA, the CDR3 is TGTGCCAGCAGTACGGTGGAGGGATCACCCCTCCACTTT.

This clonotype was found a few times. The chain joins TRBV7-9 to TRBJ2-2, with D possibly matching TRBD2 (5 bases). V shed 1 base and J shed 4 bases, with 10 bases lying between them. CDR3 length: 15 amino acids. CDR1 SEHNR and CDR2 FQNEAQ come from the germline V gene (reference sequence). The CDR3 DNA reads TGTGCCAGCAGCTTAGTCCCTCGGGGCACCGGGGAGCTGTTTTTT. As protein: CASSLVPRGTGELFF.

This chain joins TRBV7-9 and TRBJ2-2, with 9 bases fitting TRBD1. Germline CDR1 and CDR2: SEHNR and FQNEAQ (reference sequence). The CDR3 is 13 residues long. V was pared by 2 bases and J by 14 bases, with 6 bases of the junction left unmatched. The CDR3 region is CASSLIPGQGLFF. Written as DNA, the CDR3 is TGTGCCAGCAGCTTAATTCCGGGACAGGGACTGTTTTTT.

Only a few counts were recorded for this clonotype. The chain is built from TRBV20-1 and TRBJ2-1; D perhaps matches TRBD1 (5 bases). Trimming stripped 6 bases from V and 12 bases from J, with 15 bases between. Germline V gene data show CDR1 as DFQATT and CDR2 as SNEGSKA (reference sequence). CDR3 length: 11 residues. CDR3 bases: TGCAGTGCCCCCCTTACAGGAACGCAGTTCTTC. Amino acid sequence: CSAPLTGTQFF.

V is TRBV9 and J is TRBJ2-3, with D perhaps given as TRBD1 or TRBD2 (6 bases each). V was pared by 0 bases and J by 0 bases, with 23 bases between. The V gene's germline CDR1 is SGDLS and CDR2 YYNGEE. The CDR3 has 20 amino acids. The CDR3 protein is CASSVAITGAALASTDTQYF. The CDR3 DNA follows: TGTGCCAGCAGCGTAGCTATTACGGGGGCGGCCCTGGCGAGCACAGATACGCAGTATTTT.

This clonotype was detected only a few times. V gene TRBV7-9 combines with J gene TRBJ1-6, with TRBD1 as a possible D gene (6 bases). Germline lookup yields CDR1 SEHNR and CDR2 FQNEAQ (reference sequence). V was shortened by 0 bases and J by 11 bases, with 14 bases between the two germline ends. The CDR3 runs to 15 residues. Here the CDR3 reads CASSLAGIQGAPLHF. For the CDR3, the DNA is TGTGCCAGCAGCTTAGCCGGAATACAGGGAGCACCCCTCCACTTT.

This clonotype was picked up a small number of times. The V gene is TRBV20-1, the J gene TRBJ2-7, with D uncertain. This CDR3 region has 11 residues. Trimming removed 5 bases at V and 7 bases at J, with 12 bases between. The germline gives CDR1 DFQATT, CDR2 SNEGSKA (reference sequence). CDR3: CSAGPLWEQYF. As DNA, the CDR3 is TGCAGTGCTGGACCCTTGTGGGAGCAGTACTTC.

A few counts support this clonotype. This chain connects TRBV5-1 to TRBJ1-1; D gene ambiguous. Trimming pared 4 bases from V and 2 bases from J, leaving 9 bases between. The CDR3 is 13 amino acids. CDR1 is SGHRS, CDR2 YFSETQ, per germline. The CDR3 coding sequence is TGCGCCAGCAGCGGGTCAATAAACACTGAAGCTTTCTTT. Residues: CASSGSINTEAFF.

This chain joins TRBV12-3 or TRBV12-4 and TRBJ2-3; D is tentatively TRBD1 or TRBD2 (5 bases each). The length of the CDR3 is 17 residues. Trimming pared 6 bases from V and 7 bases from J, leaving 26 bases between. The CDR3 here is CASSSTFSGRARYTQYF. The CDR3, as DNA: TGTGCCAGCAGCTCCACTTTTTCGGGACGGGCCAGATATACGCAGTATTTT.

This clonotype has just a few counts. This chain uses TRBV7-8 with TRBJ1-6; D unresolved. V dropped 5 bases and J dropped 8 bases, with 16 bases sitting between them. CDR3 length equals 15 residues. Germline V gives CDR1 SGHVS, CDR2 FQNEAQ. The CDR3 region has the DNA TGTGCCAGCAGCCTTCGAGTTATCGGCGATTCACCCCTCCACTTT. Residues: CASSLRVIGDSPLHF.

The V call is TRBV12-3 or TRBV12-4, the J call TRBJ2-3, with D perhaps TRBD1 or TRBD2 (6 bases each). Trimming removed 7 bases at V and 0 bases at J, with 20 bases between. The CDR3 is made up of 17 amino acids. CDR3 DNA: TGTGCCAGCATTGGGGGGCGGCGATTAGCTAGCACAGATACGCAGTATTTT. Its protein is CASIGGRRLASTDTQYF.

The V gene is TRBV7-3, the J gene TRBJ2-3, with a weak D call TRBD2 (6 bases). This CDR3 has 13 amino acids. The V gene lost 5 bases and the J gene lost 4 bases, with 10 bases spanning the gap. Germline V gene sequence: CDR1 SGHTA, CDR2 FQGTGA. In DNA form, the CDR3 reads TGTGCCAGCAGCCCGACTAGTTCAGATACGCAGTATTTT. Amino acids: CASSPTSSDTQYF. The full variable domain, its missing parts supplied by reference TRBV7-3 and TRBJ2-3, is GAGVSQTPSNKVTEKGKYVELRCDPISGHTALYWYRQSLGQGPEFLIYFQGTGAADDSGLPNDRFFAVRPEGSVSTLKIQRTERGDSAVYLCASSPTSSDTQYFGPGTRLTVL.

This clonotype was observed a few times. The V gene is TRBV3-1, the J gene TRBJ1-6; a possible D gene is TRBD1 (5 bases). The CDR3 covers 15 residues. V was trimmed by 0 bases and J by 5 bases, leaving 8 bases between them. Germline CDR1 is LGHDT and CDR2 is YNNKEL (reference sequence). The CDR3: CASSQEAGNNSPLHF. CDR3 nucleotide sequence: TGTGCCAGCAGCCAAGAGGCAGGGAATAATTCACCCCTCCACTTT.

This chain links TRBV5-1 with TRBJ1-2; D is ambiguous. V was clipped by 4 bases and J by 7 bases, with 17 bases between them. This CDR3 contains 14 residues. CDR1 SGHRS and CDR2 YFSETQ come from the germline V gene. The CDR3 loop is CASSGGTIGGGYTF. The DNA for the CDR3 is TGCGCCAGCAGCGGAGGCACTATCGGTGGTGGCTACACCTTC.

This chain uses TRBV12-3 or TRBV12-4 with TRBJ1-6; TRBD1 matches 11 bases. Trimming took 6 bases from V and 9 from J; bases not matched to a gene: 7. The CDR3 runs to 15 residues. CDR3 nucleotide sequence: TGTGCCAGCAGACCAGGACAGGGGGCAGGTTCACCCCTCCACTTT. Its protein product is CASRPGQGAGSPLHF.

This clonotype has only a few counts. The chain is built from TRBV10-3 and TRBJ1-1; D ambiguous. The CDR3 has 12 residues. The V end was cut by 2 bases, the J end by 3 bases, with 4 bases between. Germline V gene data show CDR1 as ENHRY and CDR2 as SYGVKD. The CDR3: CAISEPDTEAFF. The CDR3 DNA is TGTGCCATCAGTGAGCCGGACACTGAAGCTTTCTTT.

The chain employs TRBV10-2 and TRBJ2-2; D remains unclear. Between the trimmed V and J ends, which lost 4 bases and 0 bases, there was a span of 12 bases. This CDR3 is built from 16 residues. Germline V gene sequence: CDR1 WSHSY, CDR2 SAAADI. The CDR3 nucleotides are TGCGCCAGCAGTGTAGGGCCAAGAGCGAACACCGGGGAGCTGTTTTTT. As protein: CASSVGPRANTGELFF.

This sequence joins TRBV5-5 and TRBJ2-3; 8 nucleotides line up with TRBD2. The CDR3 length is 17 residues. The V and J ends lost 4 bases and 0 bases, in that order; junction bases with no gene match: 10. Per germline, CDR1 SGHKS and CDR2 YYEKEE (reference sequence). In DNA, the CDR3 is TGTGCCAGCAGCAAATTAAGCGGGGGAAAAAGCACAGATACGCAGTATTTT. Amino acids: CASSKLSGGKSTDTQYF.

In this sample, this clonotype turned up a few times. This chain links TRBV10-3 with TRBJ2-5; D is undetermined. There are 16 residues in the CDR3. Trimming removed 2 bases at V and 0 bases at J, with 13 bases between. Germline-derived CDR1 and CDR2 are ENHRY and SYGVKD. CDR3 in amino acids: CAISEMALSYQETQYF. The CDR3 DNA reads TGTGCCATCAGTGAGATGGCCCTATCGTACCAAGAGACCCAGTACTTC.

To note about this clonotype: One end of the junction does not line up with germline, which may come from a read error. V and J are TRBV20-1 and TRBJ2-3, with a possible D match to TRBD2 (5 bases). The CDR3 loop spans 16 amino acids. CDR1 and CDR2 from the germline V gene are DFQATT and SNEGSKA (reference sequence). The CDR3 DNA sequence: TGCAGTGCCAGAGATCATCTAGCTCAGAGCACAGATACGCAGTATTTT. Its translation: CSARDHLAQSTDTQYF.

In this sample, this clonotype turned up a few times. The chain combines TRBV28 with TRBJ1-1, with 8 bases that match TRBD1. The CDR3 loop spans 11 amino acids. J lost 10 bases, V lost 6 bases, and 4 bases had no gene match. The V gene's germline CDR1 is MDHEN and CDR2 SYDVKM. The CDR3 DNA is TGTGCCAGCAGGGCAACAGGGGGAGCTTTCTTT. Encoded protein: CASRATGGAFF.

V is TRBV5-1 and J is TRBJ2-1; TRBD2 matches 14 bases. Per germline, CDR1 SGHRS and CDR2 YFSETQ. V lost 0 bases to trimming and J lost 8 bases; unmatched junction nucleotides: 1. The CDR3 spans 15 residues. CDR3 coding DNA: TGCGCCAGCAGCTTGGTGACTAGCGGGAGGGATGAGCAGTTCTTC. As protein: CASSLVTSGRDEQFF. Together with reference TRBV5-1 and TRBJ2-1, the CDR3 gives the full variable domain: KAGVTQTPRYLIKTRGQQVTLSCSPISGHRSVSWYQQTPGQGLQFLFEYFSETQRNKGNFPGRFSGRQFSNSRSEMNVSTLELGDSALYLCASSLVTSGRDEQFFGPGTRLTVL.

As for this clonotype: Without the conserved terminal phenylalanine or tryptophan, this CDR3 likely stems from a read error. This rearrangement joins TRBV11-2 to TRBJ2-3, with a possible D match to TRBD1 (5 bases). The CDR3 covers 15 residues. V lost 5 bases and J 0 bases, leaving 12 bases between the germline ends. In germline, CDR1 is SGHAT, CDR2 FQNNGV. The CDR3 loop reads CASSETVASTDTQYL. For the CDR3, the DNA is TGTGCCAGCAGCGAGACAGTAGCTAGCACAGATACGCAGTATTTA.

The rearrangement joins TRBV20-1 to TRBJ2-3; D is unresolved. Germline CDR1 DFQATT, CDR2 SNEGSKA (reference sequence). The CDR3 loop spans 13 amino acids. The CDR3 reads CTAAWVTLDTQYF. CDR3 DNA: TGCACCGCTGCGTGGGTCACTTTAGATACGCAGTATTTT.

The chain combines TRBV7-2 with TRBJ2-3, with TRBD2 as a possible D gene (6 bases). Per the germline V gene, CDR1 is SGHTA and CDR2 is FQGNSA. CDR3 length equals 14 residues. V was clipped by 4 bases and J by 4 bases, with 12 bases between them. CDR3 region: CASSSRWGADTQYF. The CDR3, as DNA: TGTGCCAGCAGCTCGCGGTGGGGGGCAGATACGCAGTATTTT.

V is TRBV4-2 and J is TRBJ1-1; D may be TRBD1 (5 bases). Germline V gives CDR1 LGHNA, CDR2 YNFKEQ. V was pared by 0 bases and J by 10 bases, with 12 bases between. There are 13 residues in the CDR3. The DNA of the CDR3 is TGTGCCAGCAGCCAAGATAAGGGGAGCGTAGCTTTCTTT. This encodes CASSQDKGSVAFF.

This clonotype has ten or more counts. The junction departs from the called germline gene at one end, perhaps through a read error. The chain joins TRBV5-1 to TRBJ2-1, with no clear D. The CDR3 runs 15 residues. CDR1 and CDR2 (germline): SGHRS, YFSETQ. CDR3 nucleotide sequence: TGTGCCAGCAGCCCCACGGGCTCCTCCTACAATGAGCAGTTCTTC. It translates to CASSPTGSSYNEQFF.

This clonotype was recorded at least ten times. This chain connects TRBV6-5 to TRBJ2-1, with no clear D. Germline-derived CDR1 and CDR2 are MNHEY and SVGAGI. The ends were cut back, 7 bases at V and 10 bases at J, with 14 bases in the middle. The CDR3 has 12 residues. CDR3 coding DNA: TGTGCCAGCAAAGAGGCGGTAGGAGAGCAGTTCTTC. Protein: CASKEAVGEQFF.

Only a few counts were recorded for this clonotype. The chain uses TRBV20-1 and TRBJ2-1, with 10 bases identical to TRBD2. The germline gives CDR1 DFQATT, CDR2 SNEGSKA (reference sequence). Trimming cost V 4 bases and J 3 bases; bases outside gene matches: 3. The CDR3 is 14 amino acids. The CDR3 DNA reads TGCAGTGCTACTAGCGGGAGCGGCTACAATGAGCAGTTCTTC. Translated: CSATSGSGYNEQFF.